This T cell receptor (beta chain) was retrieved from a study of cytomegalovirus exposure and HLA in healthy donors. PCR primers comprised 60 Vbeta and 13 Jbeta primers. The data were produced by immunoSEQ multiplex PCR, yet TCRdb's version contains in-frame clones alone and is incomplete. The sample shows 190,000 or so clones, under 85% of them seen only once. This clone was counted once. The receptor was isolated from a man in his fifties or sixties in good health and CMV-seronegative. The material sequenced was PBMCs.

This chain's CDR3 is CASSVRGGGTDTQYF. The CDR3 region has the DNA TGTGCCAGCAGCGTCCGAGGCGGAGGCACAGATACGCAGTATTTT. The chain uses TRBV9 and TRBJ2-3; D unclear. The germline CDR1 and CDR2 sequences are SGDLS and YYNGEE. The CDR3 has 15 residues. The V end lost 2 bases, the J end lost 1 base, and 11 bases lay between the germline ends.